These 18 T cell receptor beta chains were all obtained from the same sample, sequenced in a study of cytomegalovirus exposure and HLA in healthy donors. 13 Jbeta primers and 60 Vbeta primers were used for the PCR. Clones were read by immunoSEQ multiplex PCR, and TCRdb kept only the in-frame ones, dropping some. In the table there are roughly 140,000 clones, around 74% of which are singletons. The sequencing input was PBMCs. These receptor sequences come from a man in his forties or fifties in good health and CMV-seropositive.

The rearrangement uses TRBV5-1 and TRBJ1-2; 7 bases are shared with TRBD1. Looked up from germline, CDR1 is SGHRS and CDR2 is YFSETQ. V gave up 4 bases and J gave up 2 bases; unmatched junction bases: 2. The CDR3 sequence is 13 residues long. The CDR3 region is CASSEGQNYGYTF. Here the CDR3 DNA reads TGCGCCAGCAGCGAGGGACAGAACTATGGCTACACCTTC. The full variable domain, rest sourced from reference TRBV5-1 and TRBJ1-2, is KAGVTQTPRYLIKTRGQQVTLSCSPISGHRSVSWYQQTPGQGLQFLFEYFSETQRNKGNFPGRFSGRQFSNSRSEMNVSTLELGDSALYLCASSEGQNYGYTFGSGTRLTVV.

This clone was seen just once. The rearrangement links TRBV6-1 to TRBJ2-7, with 7 bases that match TRBD1. CDR3 length equals 16 residues. V trimming: 3 bases; J trimming: 0 bases; junction bases outside the gene matches: 8. CDR1 is MNHNS, CDR2 SASEGT, per germline. The CDR3 nucleotides are TGTGCCAGCAGTGATACAGGGGTATTTTACTCCTACGAGCAGTACTTC. Amino acid sequence: CASSDTGVFYSYEQYF.

The rearrangement joins TRBV27 to TRBJ2-5; 8 bases are a match to TRBD2. V lost 3 bases and J lost 5; bases outside the gene matches: 11. Per the germline V gene, CDR1 is MNHEY and CDR2 is SMNVEV (reference sequence). The CDR3 loop spans 16 amino acids. CDR3 loop: CASSFMAGGVSETQYF. DNA of the CDR3: TGTGCCAGCAGTTTTATGGCGGGAGGAGTATCGGAGACCCAGTACTTC.

V usage is TRBV5-5 and J usage is TRBJ2-5, with 9 bases lining up with TRBD1. V lost 3 bases and J lost 4; bases outside the gene matches: 4. Per germline, CDR1 SGHKS and CDR2 YYEKEE (reference sequence). This CDR3 spans 14 amino acids. The chain's CDR3 is CASSSWTGVETQYF. The CDR3 nucleotides are TGTGCCAGCAGCTCCTGGACAGGGGTAGAGACCCAGTACTTC.

The genes are TRBV30 and TRBJ1-5; D perhaps matches TRBD1 (6 bases). The CDR3 length is 17 residues. The germline gives CDR1 GTSNPN, CDR2 SVGIG (reference sequence). Trimming removed 2 bases from V and 5 bases from J, with 22 bases in between. CDR3 sequence reads: CAWSPLRAGTYDQPQHF. CDR3 coding DNA: TGTGCCTGGAGTCCATTACGGGCCGGGACATACGATCAGCCCCAGCATTTT.

The V call is TRBV5-1, the J call TRBJ1-6, with D possibly being TRBD1 (5 bases). Germline CDR1 SGHRS, CDR2 YFSETQ. There are 14 residues in the CDR3. The ends were cut back, 0 bases at V and 5 bases at J, with 6 bases in the middle. The CDR3: CASSLEGNNSPLHF. CDR3 DNA: TGCGCCAGCAGCTTGGAGGGGAATAATTCACCCCTCCACTTT.

Only one count was recorded for this clone. The chain has TRBV27 and TRBJ2-7; 9 bases line up with TRBD2. The CDR3 contains 15 residues. Germline trimming cut 3 bases from V and 2 bases from J; bases unmatched to any gene: 5. Germline V gene sequence: CDR1 MNHEY, CDR2 SMNVEV (reference sequence). This chain's CDR3 is CASSLTSGSTYEQYF. The CDR3 region has the DNA TGTGCCAGCAGTTTGACTAGCGGTTCAACCTACGAGCAGTACTTC.

V usage is TRBV2 and J usage is TRBJ2-2; the match to TRBD2 covers 9 bases. Germline CDR1 reads SNHLY; CDR2 reads FYNNEI. CDR3 length: 16 amino acids. Trimming at V came to 4 bases and at J to 6 bases, leaving 9 bases not matched to a gene. The DNA for the CDR3 is TGTGCCAGCAGTGTGGCTAGCGGGACCATGGCCGGGGAGCTGTTTTTT. This sequence encodes CASSVASGTMAGELFF.

This clone was detected only a few times. The chain carries TRBV5-1 and TRBJ2-7; the D is unclear. The CDR3 runs 16 residues. Germline CDR1 reads SGHRS; CDR2 reads YFSETQ. V was clipped by 0 bases and J by 2 bases, with 15 bases between them. The CDR3 is CASSLVSNPTPYEQYF. CDR3 DNA sequence: TGCGCCAGCAGCTTGGTATCCAACCCTACCCCCTACGAGCAGTACTTC.

The chain is built from TRBV19 and TRBJ1-5; D uncertain. V was clipped by 3 bases and J by 7 bases, with 13 bases between them. Germline V gives CDR1 LNHDA, CDR2 SQIVND (reference sequence). The CDR3 runs 14 residues. This chain's CDR3 is CASSISRSRQPQHF. CDR3 nucleotide sequence: TGTGCCAGTAGTATCTCCCGATCGAGGCAGCCCCAGCATTTT.

This chain links TRBV10-3 with TRBJ1-1, with TRBD1 as a possible D gene (5 bases). Germline values: CDR1 ENHRY, CDR2 SYGVKD. This CDR3 is 16 amino acids long. V lost 8 bases and J 5 bases, leaving 24 bases between the germline ends. The CDR3 DNA reads TGTGCCATCGGCACCCAAACGGGCAGGGTGGGGACTGAAGCTTTCTTT. This sequence encodes CAIGTQTGRVGTEAFF.

The rearrangement links TRBV6-5 to TRBJ1-2; TRBD1 agrees at 7 bases. The CDR3 loop spans 15 amino acids. Germline CDR1 MNHEY, CDR2 SVGAGI. V gave up 6 bases and J gave up 2 bases; unmatched junction bases: 9. DNA for the CDR3: TGTGCCAGCAGGGGGAACAGGGGTTTGAACTATGGCTACACCTTC. Protein product: CASRGNRGLNYGYTF.

The chain links TRBV11-3 to TRBJ2-2; tentatively, D is TRBD2 (6 bases). V was cut by 5 bases and J by 5 bases, with 15 bases left in between. This CDR3 region has 15 residues. Germline CDR1 reads SGHNT; CDR2 reads YENEEA. The CDR3 region is CASSPSPAGTGELFF. The CDR3, as DNA: TGTGCCAGCAGCCCGAGCCCGGCGGGAACCGGGGAGCTGTTTTTT.

For this clone: A clone one base away is much larger, so this may be a read error. The rearrangement links TRBV5-4 to TRBJ1-2, with D uncertain. V dropped 0 bases and J dropped 0 bases, with 6 bases sitting between them. Per germline, CDR1 SGHNT and CDR2 YYREEE (reference sequence). The CDR3 totals 14 residues. CDR3 sequence (DNA): TGTGCCAGCAGCTTGGACAGAGCTAACTATGGCTACACCTTC. Protein product: CASSLDRANYGYTF.

V and J are TRBV10-3 and TRBJ1-4; 7 bases fit TRBD1. The ends lost 7 bases at V and 5 bases at J; junction bases unmatched: 4. This CDR3 has 13 residues. Germline lookup yields CDR1 ENHRY and CDR2 SYGVKD. The CDR3 reads CAITGTANEKLFF. The CDR3 nucleotides are TGTGCCATCACGGGGACAGCAAATGAAAAACTGTTTTTT.

V usage is TRBV5-5 and J usage is TRBJ2-3; D is perhaps TRBD1 (5 bases). The V end was cut by 5 bases, the J end by 2 bases, with 24 bases between. The germline CDR1 and CDR2 sequences are SGHKS and YYEKEE (reference sequence). This CDR3 contains 18 residues. CDR3 DNA: TGTGCCAGCAGGCTCAGACGTCCAGGGCTACAAATCACAGATACGCAGTATTTT. Its translation: CASRLRRPGLQITDTQYF.

V usage is TRBV28 and J usage is TRBJ2-7; maybe TRBD2 (5 bases). The CDR3 has 14 amino acids. Germline V CDR1 and CDR2: MDHEN, SYDVKM. V was cut by 5 bases and J by 2 bases, with 13 bases left in between. The CDR3 DNA follows: TGTGCCAGCAGTCCTATAGCGTATACCTACGAGCAGTACTTC. This codes for CASSPIAYTYEQYF.

The rearrangement links TRBV6-1 to TRBJ2-3; a possible D gene is TRBD2 (6 bases). V dropped 10 bases and J dropped 2 bases, with 16 bases sitting between them. The length of the CDR3 is 14 residues. The germline CDR1 and CDR2 sequences are MNHNS and SASEGT. Here the CDR3 reads CATEGGEFTDTQYF. Here the CDR3 DNA reads TGTGCCACCGAGGGCGGGGAATTCACAGATACGCAGTATTTT.